This T cell receptor (beta chain) was sequenced for a study of blood T cells in healthy people across ages. Overall study results and limits: Naive and antigen-experienced cells could not be conclusively compared, given unsorted PBMCs.

This clonotype occurred many times. Its antigen is still unknown. Combining a sample-barcoded 5' primer with a J-beta primer mix, a second PCR ran for about 6 to 12 cycles. TCRdb independently ran MiXCR on the 5' RACE reads; one entry per CDR3 protein. The table lists some 1.1 million distinct CDR3 sequences, 35% to 45% of them singletons. This CDR3 is 13 amino acids long. Germline lookup yields CDR1 MGHDK and CDR2 SYGVNS. The V end lost 5 bases, the J end lost 10 bases, and 15 bases lay between the germline ends. The chain links TRBV25-1 to TRBJ2-1, with D possibly TRBD2 on 6 matching bases. The source is a man between 18 and 35 years old in good health. Sample: blood. The CDR3 nucleotides read TGTGCCAGCAGTCCCCGGGACTCCTTGGAGCAGTTCTTC. It specifies CASSPRDSLEQFF.